One sample yielded the 17 T cell receptor beta chains listed below, sequenced in a study of PD-1 and CTLA-4 blockade in melanoma. Produced via immunoSEQ multiplex PCR; TCRdb's table is partial and in-frame only. This table has around 16,000 clones, around 70% appearing once. Specimen: CD8+ T cells from peripheral blood, collected before anti-PD-1 treatment. Every receptor here comes from a human donor with melanoma.

The rearrangement links TRBV2 to TRBJ1-1, with D possibly TRBD1 on 5 matching bases. The CDR3 is 14 amino acids. CDR1 and CDR2 (germline): SNHLY, FYNNEI. V dropped 3 bases and J dropped 3 bases, with 11 bases sitting between them. The CDR3 region is CASSDGLGDTEAFF. For the CDR3, the DNA is TGTGCCAGCAGTGATGGATTAGGGGACACTGAAGCTTTCTTT.

The chain carries TRBV7-8 and TRBJ2-5; TRBD2 matches at 13 bases. The CDR3 covers 15 residues. Germline assignment: CDR1 SGHVS and CDR2 FQNEAQ. V dropped 3 bases and J dropped 5; count of bases not matched to a gene: 3. The CDR3, as DNA: TGTGCCAGCAGCTTGGAGACTAGCGGGGGGGAGACCCAGTACTTC. It codes for CASSLETSGGETQYF. Variable domain in full (rest from reference TRBV7-8 and TRBJ2-5): GAGVSQSPRYKVAKRGQDVALRCDPISGHVSLFWYQQALGQGPEFLTYFQNEAQLDKSGLPSDRFFAERPEGSVSTLKIQRTQQEDSAVYLCASSLETSGGETQYFGPGTRLLVL.

This chain joins TRBV7-9 and TRBJ2-1, with D tentatively TRBD1 or TRBD2 (5 bases each). Trimming removed 4 bases from V and 10 bases from J, with 17 bases in between. Germline V CDR1 and CDR2: SEHNR, FQNEAQ (reference sequence). The CDR3 length is 14 residues. This CDR3 is CASSSRGGPLEQFF. CDR3 nucleotide sequence: TGTGCCAGCAGCTCCCGTGGGGGTCCCTTAGAGCAGTTCTTC.

The J gene is TRBJ2-7, the V gene TRBV19, with a weak D call TRBD2 (6 bases). The CDR3 runs to 13 residues. The germline V gene has CDR1 LNHDA and CDR2 SQIVND (reference sequence). Trimming removed 6 bases at V and 5 bases at J, with 14 bases between. CDR3: CASSFGTENEQYF. CDR3 nucleotides: TGTGCCAGTAGCTTCGGGACTGAGAACGAGCAGTACTTC.

The J gene is TRBJ2-1, the V gene TRBV27; D is undetermined. CDR1 and CDR2 (germline): MNHEY, SMNVEV (reference sequence). V gave up 3 bases and J gave up 2 bases, with 8 bases separating them. The CDR3 has 14 residues. The CDR3 DNA is TGTGCCAGCAGTTTTTTAGAAACCTACAATGAGCAGTTCTTC. Amino acid sequence: CASSFLETYNEQFF.

This chain uses TRBV4-1 with TRBJ1-4; 8 bases align to TRBD1. After removal of 4 bases from V and 5 bases from J, the junction contained 9 bases not matched to a gene. Germline values: CDR1 MGHRA, CDR2 YSYEKL. The length of the CDR3 is 16 residues. The CDR3 nucleotides are TGCGCCAGCAGCCGAGGACAGGGAAGATCCAATGAAAAACTGTTTTTT. The encoded protein is CASSRGQGRSNEKLFF.

This clone was picked up one time. The CDR3 region has the DNA TGTGCCAGCAGCCATCAGGGACTAGCGGGAGTACATGAGCAGTTCTTC. It translates to CASSHQGLAGVHEQFF. The V gene is TRBV7-6, the J gene TRBJ2-1; 14 nucleotides align to TRBD2. V dropped 5 bases and J dropped 8; count of bases not matched to a gene: 8. This CDR3 comprises 16 residues. The V gene's germline CDR1 is SGHVS and CDR2 FNYEAQ.

The CDR3 region has the DNA TGCAGCGTTGAGTGGCGAGACAATGAGCAGTTCTTC. It is translated as CSVEWRDNEQFF. The chain links TRBV29-1 to TRBJ2-1; unclear D gene. V lost 3 bases to trimming and J lost 5 bases, with 8 bases between them. Germline CDR1 and CDR2: SQVTM and ANQGSEA. The CDR3 runs 12 residues.

In this sample, this clone is medium-sized (0.01 to 0.1%). J is TRBJ2-7 and V is TRBV2; the match to TRBD2 covers 10 bases. This CDR3 is 14 amino acids long. Germline V CDR1 and CDR2: SNHLY, FYNNEI. Trimming cost V 10 bases and J 4 bases; bases outside gene matches: 10. CDR3 DNA: TGTGCCACCGCGGCCGGGACTAGCGTTTACGAGCAGTACTTC. Its protein product is CATAAGTSVYEQYF.

This chain connects TRBV7-6 to TRBJ1-2, with D unresolved. Germline V CDR1 and CDR2: SGHVS, FNYEAQ. CDR3 length: 15 residues. Trimming cost V 1 base and J 6 bases, with 15 bases left between them. The DNA of the CDR3 is TGTGCCAGCAGCTTAGAGTGGGTGGGCCCGGATGGCTACACCTTC. It yields the protein CASSLEWVGPDGYTF.

The CDR3 sequence: CASSQAGPNLNQPQHF. The CDR3, as DNA: TGCGCCAGCAGCCAAGCGGGCCCTAATCTTAATCAGCCCCAGCATTTT. The gene calls are TRBV4-1 and TRBJ1-5; D remains ambiguous. There are 16 residues in the CDR3. The germline V gene has CDR1 MGHRA and CDR2 YSYEKL. The ends were cut back, 1 base at V and 4 bases at J, with 14 bases in the middle.

This clone was counted once. The V and J genes are TRBV5-4 and TRBJ1-2; no definite D call. V was trimmed by 0 bases and J by 10 bases, leaving 16 bases between them. The CDR3 loop spans 14 amino acids. From germline, CDR1 is SGHNT and CDR2 YYREEE (reference sequence). The CDR3 protein is CASSLETALWDYTF. For the CDR3, the DNA is TGTGCCAGCAGCTTGGAAACGGCGCTCTGGGACTACACCTTC.

J is TRBJ2-7 and V is TRBV9; no clear D. From germline, CDR1 is SGDLS and CDR2 YYNGEE. Trimming cost V 0 bases and J 0 bases, with 10 bases left between them. The CDR3 runs 15 residues. In nucleotides, the CDR3 is TGTGCCAGCAGCGTAGGGCTTCCACTCTCCTACGAGCAGTACTTC. It is translated as CASSVGLPLSYEQYF.

This clone was detected only a few times. This CDR3 reads CASSMYERAYTF. For the CDR3, the DNA is TGTGCCAGTAGTATGTATGAGCGGGCCTACACCTTC. This chain uses TRBV19 with TRBJ1-2; D not certain. Germline V lookup: CDR1 LNHDA, CDR2 SQIVND (reference sequence). The CDR3 spans 12 residues. The V end was cut by 3 bases, the J end by 10 bases, with 12 bases between.

The V call is TRBV4-1, the J call TRBJ2-7, with D perhaps matching TRBD2 (7 bases). CDR3 length equals 18 residues. Germline CDR1 and CDR2: MGHRA and YSYEKL. V was clipped by 0 bases and J by 1 base, with 19 bases between them. The CDR3, as DNA: TGCGCCAGCAGCCAAGATTTTTCTAAGGGGGGACTATCCTACGAGCAGTACTTC. Its protein product is CASSQDFSKGGLSYEQYF.

The chain links TRBV19 to TRBJ1-1; 12 bases are a match to TRBD1. CDR3 length: 18 amino acids. Germline CDR1 reads LNHDA; CDR2 reads SQIVND (reference sequence). V lost 7 bases, J lost 0 bases, and 12 bases stayed unmatched. CDR3 DNA: TGTGCCAGTACCCCCGGGACAGGGGGCTGGGGTATGAACACTGAAGCTTTCTTT. Translated, it gives CASTPGTGGWGMNTEAFF.

J is TRBJ1-1 and V is TRBV7-9; D call uncertain. V shed 3 bases and J shed 11 bases, with 10 bases lying between them. Germline V gene lookup returns CDR1 SEHNR and CDR2 FQNEAQ (reference sequence). This CDR3 has 11 residues. Written as DNA, the CDR3 is TGTGCCAGCAGCTTCGACGGGCGGGCTTTCTTT. This translates into CASSFDGRAFF. Full variable domain (missing parts from reference TRBV7-9 and TRBJ1-1): DTGVSQNPRHKITKRGQNVTFRCDPISEHNRLYWYRQTLGQGPEFLTYFQNEAQLEKSRLLSDRFSAERPKGSFSTLEIQRTEQGDSAMYLCASSFDGRAFFGQGTRLTVV.